The 24 T cell receptor beta chains reported below all come from one sample, sequenced in a study of metastatic and nonmetastatic thyroid tumors. TCRdb re-analyzed the PCR reads using MiXCR. The table shows about 33,000 clones, with 15% to 20% occurring only once. Patients underwent thyroid surgery, and none had received any treatment before it. Sequencing was performed on blood. All receptors come from a male donor with papillary thyroid cancer or a benign thyroid nodule (not recorded which). Some clones in this sample may be carry-over from other donors' samples.

V and J are TRBV6-2 or TRBV6-3 and TRBJ1-5; D call uncertain. The CDR3 length is 16 residues. Trimming pared 3 bases from V and 7 bases from J, leaving 19 bases between. Germline values: CDR1 MNHEY, CDR2 SVGEGT. The CDR3 DNA is TGTGCCAGCAGTTATCCCAGAGACAAGCGACGGCAGCCCCAGCATTTT. Amino acid sequence: CASSYPRDKRRQPQHF.

In this sample, this clone turned up a few times. The chain combines TRBV6-1 with TRBJ1-5, with TRBD1 matching over 9 bases. This CDR3 is built from 14 residues. The ends lost 6 bases at V and 6 bases at J; junction bases unmatched: 6. Germline V gives CDR1 MNHNS, CDR2 SASEGT. Here the CDR3 reads CASRTGGAGQPQHF. The CDR3 DNA reads TGTGCCAGCAGGACAGGGGGAGCGGGTCAGCCCCAGCATTTT.

This clone ranks as medium-sized (0.01 to 0.1%). The junction and the germline gene differ at one end; a read error may be behind it. The J gene is TRBJ2-7, the V gene TRBV6-1, with TRBD2 matching 9 bases. The CDR3 contains 15 residues. Germline lookup yields CDR1 MNHNS and CDR2 SASEGT. This CDR3 reads CASSESLGAGGLQLF. In DNA, the CDR3 is TGTGCCAGCAGTGAAAGTTTAGGAGCGGGGGGACTCCAGCTCTTC.

This clone was observed at least ten times. The same CDR3 also results from other DNA sequences found in this sample. The chain couples TRBV28 to TRBJ1-1, with 8 bases that match TRBD1. Trimming removed 8 bases from V and 0 bases from J; junction bases left unmatched: 8. The CDR3 length is 15 residues. Germline CDR1 MDHEN, CDR2 SYDVKM. CDR3 DNA sequence: TGTGCCAGCCAAAACAGGGGGGAAATGAACACTGAAGCTTTCTTT. Encoded protein: CASQNRGEMNTEAFF.

Remarks on this clone: No conserved phenylalanine or tryptophan is present at the end of the CDR3, so a read error is the likely explanation. J is TRBJ1-6 and V is TRBV20-1; D gene unclear. Germline CDR1 DFQATT, CDR2 SNEGSKA (reference sequence). V dropped 3 bases and J dropped 10 bases, with 13 bases sitting between them. The CDR3 extends over 13 amino acids. The CDR3 sequence: CSASTWERSPLHI. CDR3 DNA: TGCAGTGCTAGTACATGGGAGAGGTCACCCCTCCACATT.

This clone has at least ten counts. The chain links TRBV24-1 to TRBJ2-1; D is ambiguous. The CDR3 totals 14 residues. CDR1 and CDR2 (germline): KGHDR, SFDVKD. V dropped 8 bases and J dropped 4 bases, with 14 bases sitting between them. This CDR3 reads CATMAAHTYNEQFF. The CDR3 DNA is TGTGCCACCATGGCGGCCCACACTTACAATGAGCAGTTCTTC.

In its sample, this clone was seen many times. The chain joins TRBV6-1 to TRBJ1-5, with D tentatively TRBD1 (6 bases). The CDR3 runs to 13 residues. Germline V gene data show CDR1 as MNHNS and CDR2 as SASEGT. V shed 8 bases and J shed 0 bases, with 8 bases lying between them. CDR3 region: CASGQISNQPQHF. CDR3 nucleotides: TGTGCCAGCGGACAGATTAGCAATCAGCCCCAGCATTTT.

This clone showed up just a few times. A read error may account for a junction end that differs from germline. V gene TRBV27 combines with J gene TRBJ2-1, with unresolved D. The CDR3 sequence is 14 residues long. Germline CDR1 and CDR2: MNHEY and SMNVEV (reference sequence). CDR3 DNA sequence: TGTGCCAGCGGTTTATCGGCCGGCTACAATGAGCAGTTCTTC. It yields the protein CASGLSAGYNEQFF.

The chain joins TRBV6-1 to TRBJ2-1; a possible D gene is TRBD2 (5 bases). Per the germline V gene, CDR1 is MNHNS and CDR2 is SASEGT. V lost 11 bases, J lost 0 bases, and 11 bases lay in between. There are 13 residues in the CDR3. The CDR3 sequence: CALQRSSYNEQFF. CDR3 coding DNA: TGTGCCTTACAGCGGAGCTCCTACAATGAGCAGTTCTTC.

This clone showed up many times. The chain joins TRBV19 to TRBJ2-7; 7 bases match TRBD1. The CDR3 covers 14 residues. Losses at the gene ends were 4 bases for V and 5 bases for J; bases not matched to a gene: 8. Germline V gives CDR1 LNHDA, CDR2 SQIVND (reference sequence). The CDR3 reads CASSTRQGQNEQYF. CDR3 bases: TGTGCCAGTAGTACACGACAGGGTCAGAACGAGCAGTACTTC.

Points on this clone: Lacking the conserved final phenylalanine or tryptophan, this CDR3 likely reflects a read error. The V and J genes are TRBV28 and TRBJ1-1, with no clear D. Trimming removed 3 bases from V and 1 base from J, with 12 bases in between. The CDR3 has 15 residues. In germline, CDR1 is MDHEN, CDR2 SYDVKM. CDR3 in DNA: TGTGCCAGCAGTTTCGCAGAAGGACCGAACACTGAAGCTTTCCTT. Its protein is CASSFAEGPNTEAFL.

This clone was seen ten or more times. The rearrangement joins TRBV2 to TRBJ1-1; weak D call: TRBD1 (6 bases). Germline V gene sequence: CDR1 SNHLY, CDR2 FYNNEI. This CDR3 has 13 residues. V lost 11 bases to trimming and J lost 2 bases, with 15 bases between them. The CDR3 reads CAGGGGNNTEAFF. Written as DNA, the CDR3 is TGTGCCGGAGGGGGGGGGAACAACACTGAAGCTTTCTTT.

Worth noting for this clone: One junction end disagrees with the germline gene, perhaps due to a read error. The chain uses TRBV5-1 and TRBJ2-6; D ambiguous. Germline CDR1 reads SGHRS; CDR2 reads YFSETQ. This CDR3 has 17 residues. CDR3 DNA sequence: TGCACCAGCAGCGACGTTTCTTACCTCTCTGGGGCCAACGTCCTGACTTTC. This translates into CTSSDVSYLSGANVLTF. The full variable domain, rest sourced from reference TRBV5-1 and TRBJ2-6, is KAGVTQTPRYLIKTRGQQVTLSCSPISGHRSVSWYQQTPGQGLQFLFEYFSETQRNKGNFPGRFSGRQFSNSRSEMNVSTLELGDSALYLCTSSDVSYLSGANVLTFGAGSRLTVL.

This clone was recorded many times. V gene TRBV20-1 combines with J gene TRBJ2-2; possible D gene TRBD1, 6 bases. The V gene lost 5 bases and the J gene lost 5 bases, with 15 bases spanning the gap. Germline V CDR1 and CDR2: DFQATT, SNEGSKA (reference sequence). The CDR3 sequence is 14 residues long. CDR3 DNA: TGCAGTGCTCCTCGGACAGAAATGACCGGGGAGCTGTTTTTT. Encoded protein: CSAPRTEMTGELFF.

Only a few counts were recorded for this clone. This chain connects TRBV19 to TRBJ2-7; D perhaps matches TRBD2 (6 bases). Per the germline V gene, CDR1 is LNHDA and CDR2 is SQIVND (reference sequence). Trimming took off 6 bases at V and 8 bases at J, with 17 bases between the two ends. CDR3 size: 13 residues. The CDR3 is CASSPRDLAKQYF. CDR3 DNA sequence: TGTGCCAGTAGCCCCCGGGACTTAGCAAAGCAGTACTTC.

This clone was seen repeatedly, ten times or more. V and J are TRBV2 and TRBJ1-6, with D unclear. V was pared by 8 bases and J by 6 bases, with 8 bases between. Per germline, CDR1 SNHLY and CDR2 FYNNEI. This CDR3 has 12 amino acids. CDR3 sequence: CASSYLNSPLHF. Here the CDR3 DNA reads TGTGCCAGCTCCTACCTTAATTCACCCCTCCACTTT.

This clone was found many times. The CDR3 reads CASSAGWGYNEQFF. The CDR3 nucleotides are TGTGCCAGCAGCGCTGGGTGGGGATACAATGAGCAGTTCTTC. This sequence joins TRBV9 and TRBJ2-1; no reliable D call. This CDR3 has 14 residues. Germline CDR1 reads SGDLS; CDR2 reads YYNGEE. Trimming removed 3 bases from V and 4 bases from J, with 11 bases in between.

V and J are TRBV28 and TRBJ1-5; TRBD1 aligns across 8 bases. CDR1 MDHEN and CDR2 SYDVKM come from the germline V gene. This CDR3 region has 16 residues. V lost 3 bases to trimming and J lost 2 bases; unmatched junction nucleotides: 6. The CDR3 reads CASSFSRGLGNQPQHF. The CDR3 coding sequence is TGTGCCAGCAGTTTTTCCAGGGGGCTCGGCAATCAGCCCCAGCATTTT.

The chain employs TRBV20-1 and TRBJ2-5; D is perhaps TRBD1 (6 bases). Trimming stripped 0 bases from V and 1 base from J, with 12 bases between. Germline V gene sequence: CDR1 DFQATT, CDR2 SNEGSKA (reference sequence). The CDR3 runs to 15 residues. This CDR3 reads CSAREVGAAQETQYF. As DNA, the CDR3 is TGCAGTGCTAGAGAGGTGGGGGCAGCCCAAGAGACCCAGTACTTC.

The chain couples TRBV7-3 to TRBJ2-1; TRBD2 aligns across 10 bases. The CDR3 covers 18 residues. The germline V gene has CDR1 SGHTA and CDR2 FQGTGA. The V and J ends lost 5 bases and 2 bases, in that order; junction bases with no gene match: 12. In DNA form, the CDR3 reads TGTGCCAGCAGCCCATACCCTAGCGGGAGTCTCCCCTACAATGAGCAGTTCTTC. Translation: CASSPYPSGSLPYNEQFF.

This clone is medium-sized (0.01 to 0.1%). This chain joins TRBV6-1 and TRBJ2-1, with 7 bases that match TRBD2. Per the germline V gene, CDR1 is MNHNS and CDR2 is SASEGT. V lost 1 base to trimming and J lost 2 bases; unmatched junction nucleotides: 2. This CDR3 contains 15 residues. This CDR3 is CASSEGGRAYNEQFF. CDR3 sequence (DNA): TGTGCCAGCAGTGAAGGAGGGAGGGCCTACAATGAGCAGTTCTTC.

This clone was observed a few times. A read error may account for a junction end that differs from germline. The chain uses TRBV11-2 and TRBJ1-1, with D possibly matching TRBD1 (5 bases). Germline assignment: CDR1 SGHAT and CDR2 FQNNGV. The CDR3 runs to 10 residues. CDR3 DNA sequence: TGTGCCAGCAGCGGCCGGGACTCTGATTTT. Translation gives CASSGRDSDF.

This clone was counted many times. This sequence joins TRBV7-2 and TRBJ2-3, with 10 bases fitting TRBD2. Trimming at V came to 5 bases and at J to 0 bases, leaving 8 bases not matched to a gene. This CDR3 comprises 17 residues. Germline CDR1 and CDR2: SGHTA and FQGNSA. DNA for the CDR3: TGTGCCAGCAGCCGCAGCGGGGGGGCACGCAGCACAGATACGCAGTATTTT. Translated: CASSRSGGARSTDTQYF.

Only a few counts were recorded for this clone. The CDR3 nucleotides read TGTGCCAGCCTGGACAGGGGTCCCTCTGGGGCCAACGTCCTGACTTTC. Its translation: CASLDRGPSGANVLTF. The gene calls are TRBV2 and TRBJ2-6; 9 nucleotides agree with TRBD1. The CDR3 sequence is 16 residues long. V lost 8 bases, J lost 0 bases, and 5 bases stayed unmatched. Germline values: CDR1 SNHLY, CDR2 FYNNEI.